Given below is one TCR beta chain in context. Antigen: not known. This sample is part of a study of T cell responses to AZD1222 COVID-19 vaccine. Study information: The study pooled second doses at about 4 or about 12 weeks. Overall study findings and caveats: Spike regions recognized by vaccine-associated CD4 TCRs spanned the protein, led by 160-218 and 743-854. Clonal diversity may have been underestimated in mostly white British donors. Increased Spike-specific TCR breadth and depth were observed after two AZD1222 doses.

There are 13 residues in the CDR3. The ends were cut back, 1 base at V and 6 bases at J, with 7 bases in the middle. Germline CDR1 and CDR2: MNHNS and SASEGT. This table comes from immunoSEQ multiplex PCR, and its TCRdb copy is limited to in-frame clones, with some not included. This repertoire shows tens of thousands of clones, roughly 93% found once; its top ten account for about 24%. The specimen comprised peripheral blood, sampled on day 0 of AZD1222 vaccination. V gene TRBV6-1 combines with J gene TRBJ1-5, with a weak D call TRBD1 (5 bases). The clonotype originates from an adult in good health. CDR3 in amino acids: CASSEGGFQPQHF. In nucleotides, the CDR3 is TGTGCCAGCAGTGAAGGGGGGTTTCAGCCCCAGCATTTT.